One and the same sample provided the 6 T cell receptor beta chains below, sequenced in a study of response to subunit inactivated influenza vaccine. TCRdb processed the RT-PCR reads anew with MiXCR; each CDR3 protein has one entry. There are about 480,000 distinct CDR3 sequences in the sample; 10% to 15% occur only once, and roughly 13% lies in the top ten. Sequenced here: PBMCs from blood, sampled roughly 48 days after vaccination. The receptors derive from a man in his fifties who received an inactivated influenza vaccine.

This clonotype was counted ten times or more. This chain uses TRBV20-1 with TRBJ2-2; D call uncertain. V was pared by 6 bases and J by 6 bases, with 17 bases between. This CDR3 spans 14 amino acids. CDR1 DFQATT and CDR2 SNEGSKA come from the germline V gene (reference sequence). The CDR3 loop reads CSAVKSAAAGELFF. The CDR3, as DNA: TGCAGTGCCGTGAAGTCGGCCGCGGCCGGGGAGCTGTTTTTT.

This clonotype has just a few counts. CDR3 amino acids: CASSLGHVEQYF. DNA for the CDR3: TGTGCCAGCAGCTTAGGACATGTCGAGCAGTACTTC. The chain joins TRBV7-2 to TRBJ2-7; D remains ambiguous. CDR3 length: 12 amino acids. V was trimmed by 1 base and J by 6 bases, leaving 7 bases between them. Per the germline V gene, CDR1 is SGHTA and CDR2 is FQGNSA.

This clonotype was seen a handful of times. The genes are TRBV29-1 and TRBJ2-1; TRBD2 matches at 13 bases. The CDR3 totals 18 residues. Looked up from germline, CDR1 is SQVTM and CDR2 is ANQGSEA. The V gene end was trimmed by 5 bases and the J gene end by 0 bases; junction bases not matched to a gene: 10. The CDR3 coding sequence is TGCAGCGTTCGGCGACTAGCGGGAGGCCTAAGCTCCTACAATGAGCAGTTCTTC. It translates to CSVRRLAGGLSSYNEQFF.

The chain couples TRBV5-6 to TRBJ2-2; D unresolved. The germline V gene has CDR1 SGHDT and CDR2 YYEEEE. V was trimmed by 0 bases and J by 1 base, leaving 10 bases between them. This CDR3 spans 16 amino acids. CDR3 nucleotide sequence: TGTGCCAGCAGCTTGGCCGCTAGAAAGAACACCGGGGAGCTGTTTTTT. Protein sequence: CASSLAARKNTGELFF. The whole variable domain, filled in from reference TRBV5-6 and TRBJ2-2, reads DAGVTQSPTHLIKTRGQQVTLRCSPKSGHDTVSWYQQALGQGPQFIFQYYEEEERQRGNFPDRFSGHQFPNYSSELNVNALLLGDSALYLCASSLAARKNTGELFFGEGSRLTVL.

In its sample, this clonotype was seen a few times. The rearrangement joins TRBV20-1 to TRBJ2-1; 11 bases fit TRBD2. Germline V lookup: CDR1 DFQATT, CDR2 SNEGSKA (reference sequence). V shed 6 bases, J shed 7 bases, and the junction held 11 bases outside the gene matches. This CDR3 comprises 15 residues. CDR3 region: CSAGLSGRAGNEQFF. The CDR3 DNA reads as TGCAGTGCCGGACTTAGCGGGAGGGCAGGGAATGAGCAGTTCTTC.

This chain connects TRBV12-3 or TRBV12-4 to TRBJ2-1; 9 nucleotides agree with TRBD1. J lost 4 bases, V lost 10 bases, and 14 bases had no gene match. The CDR3 runs 16 residues. The CDR3 bases are TGTGCCACCCACAGAGGGGACAGGGCCTCGTACAATGAGCAGTTCTTC. Amino acid sequence: CATHRGDRASYNEQFF.